This T cell receptor beta chain was documented in a study of T cells in tuberculosis. TCRdb keeps only in-frame clones here, not all; method: immunoSEQ multiplex PCR. The sample yields over 30,000 clones, roughly 93% seen once. Time point of the sample: new active TB diagnosis, blood taken before or within 7 days of starting treatment. CDR3 length equals 15 residues. Germline assignment: CDR1 MGHRA and CDR2 YSYEKL. Trimming left V 4 bases short and J 4 bases short, with 14 bases between. The chain joins TRBV4-1 to TRBJ1-5; possible D gene TRBD1, 5 bases. The receptor was derived from an adult with tuberculosis. Material: PBMCs, obtained at tuberculosis diagnosis. CDR3 in DNA: TGCGCCAGCAGCCCTCGGGGGGGGTGGAATCAGCCCCAGCATTTT. This gives the protein CASSPRGGWNQPQHF.